What follows describes a single T cell receptor beta chain. The antigen remains unidentified. Sequencing was performed with immunoSEQ multiplex PCR; in TCRdb, only in-frame clones are kept and a portion is missing. In the table there are tens of thousands of clones, over 75% of which are singletons. The CDR3 covers 10 residues. This specimen belongs to a study of a mutant IDH1 vaccine in newly diagnosed glioma. Study-wide points: Pseudoprogression apparently lacked any relation to changes in top peripheral T cell clonotypes.

Time point here: week 11, during vaccination. In every dose of vaccine, 300 ug of mutant IDH1 20-mer peptide was given alongside topical imiquimod. The receptor comes from a woman aged 18-29 years with glioma. The sample in question was PBMCs, obtained from a glioma patient whose treatment included an IDH1 peptide vaccine. The chain has TRBV21-1 and TRBJ1-1. TRBV21-1 is assigned pseudogene status. CDR3 sequence reads: CATRNTEAFF. CDR3 coding DNA: TGTGCCACAAGAAACACTGAAGCTTTCTTT.